Listed below are T cell receptor beta chains from one sample, sequenced in a study of T-cell reconstitution after alpha-beta-depleted transplantation in children. TCRdb reprocessed the PCR reads with MiXCR, giving one entry per CDR3 protein. The sample has hundreds of thousands of distinct CDR3 sequences, 10% to 15% seen once. Sequences were derived from PBMCs, mostly from graft donor cells, sampled 360 days after TCRalphabeta/CD19-depleted stem cell transplant. The receptors come from a male patient younger than 18 who had a stem cell transplant for acute myeloid leukemia, so the T cells may come from the graft donor. CDR3s include the opening cysteine and the closing phenylalanine or tryptophan. D genes are given only for firm matches. Size tells how often a clone was seen (once, few, many) or the class of an expanded clone, and some rows leave it out.

V gene	clone size	D gene	J gene	CDR3 DNA	CDR3 protein
TRBV19	NA	NA	TRBJ2-5	TGTGCCAGTAGGGGCAGGGGTCCGGAGGAGACCCAGTACTTC	CASRGRGPEETQYF
TRBV13	many	NA	TRBJ2-3	TGTGCCAGCAGCTTAATCGGACGGGAGCGCACAGATACGCAGTATTTT	CASSLIGRERTDTQYF
TRBV24-1	few	NA	TRBJ2-1	TGTGCCACCAGTTCCCCCCGGGGGTCCTACAATGAGCAGTTCTTC	CATSSPRGSYNEQFF
TRBV29-1	NA	TRBD2	TRBJ2-7	TGCAGCGTTGGATCTAGCGGGGGGCACTACGAGCAGTACTTC	CSVGSSGGHYEQYF
TRBV28	NA	NA	TRBJ2-1	TGTGCCAGCAGTCCCGTGGCCCCCTACAATGAGCAGTTCTTC	CASSPVAPYNEQFF
TRBV6-2/TRBV6-3	many	NA	TRBJ1-1	TGTGCCAGCAGCCGTTACAGGGTCGACACTGAAGCTTTCTTT	CASSRYRVDTEAFF
TRBV5-1	NA	NA	TRBJ2-7	TGCGCCAGCAGCTTGGCGATGGATTTCCACGAGCAGTACTTC	CASSLAMDFHEQYF
TRBV12-3/TRBV12-4	many	NA	TRBJ2-2	TGTGCCAGCAGTCCATCCCCCTCCGGGACAATAACCACCGGGGAGCTGTTTTTT	CASSPSPSGTITTGELFF
TRBV20-1	many	NA	TRBJ1-4	TGCAGTGCTAGAGAGTTTAATGAAAAACTGTTTTTT	CSAREFNEKLFF
TRBV6-2/TRBV6-3	NA	NA	TRBJ1-1	TGTGCCAGCAGTTACGAGGAAACGGAGGCTGAAGCTTTCTTT	CASSYEETEAEAFF
TRBV28	many	NA	TRBJ2-7	TGTGCCAGCATCTCACCAGGGGTTGAGCAGTACTTC	CASISPGVEQYF
TRBV9	few	NA	TRBJ1-1	TGTGCCAGCAGCGTAGCAGGGAGCCGTCCCGCTTTCTTT	CASSVAGSRPAFF
TRBV6-1	few	TRBD1	TRBJ2-2	TGTGCCAGCACCCCGGGGACAGGGAGGCCCGGGGAGCTGTTTTTT	CASTPGTGRPGELFF
TRBV7-3	few	TRBD1	TRBJ2-7	TGTGCCAGCAGCTTAAACAGGGGGTACTCCTACGAGCAGTACTTC	CASSLNRGYSYEQYF
TRBV2	NA	TRBD1	TRBJ1-1	TGTGCCCCCGACCCGGGACAGGGGCCTTATGAAGCTTTCTTT	CAPDPGQGPYEAFF
TRBV5-1	few	TRBD1	TRBJ1-1	TGCGCCAGCAGCCCGGACAGGGTAGCTGAAGCTTTCTTT	CASSPDRVAEAFF
TRBV10-3	NA	TRBD2	TRBJ2-3	TGTGCCATCAGCTTCACTAGCGGGAGTACAGATACGCAGTATTTT	CAISFTSGSTDTQYF
TRBV20-1	many	NA	TRBJ2-5	TGCAGTGCTAGAGACGGGACAGCGGGGGAGACCCAGTACTTC	CSARDGTAGETQYF
TRBV28	many	TRBD1	TRBJ2-5	TGTGCCAGCAGTTTACCACAGGGGGAAGAGACCCAGTACTTC	CASSLPQGEETQYF
TRBV29-1	many	TRBD2	TRBJ2-7	TGCAGCGTCAATACAGGGCCACATGGACTAGCGGGAGGGAGGACCTACGAGCAGTACTTC	CSVNTGPHGLAGGRTYEQYF
TRBV27	NA	NA	TRBJ2-3	TGTGCCAGCAGCCACTCCCCTACAGATACGCAGTATTTT	CASSHSPTDTQYF
TRBV27	few	TRBD2	TRBJ2-6	TGTGCCAGCAGTTTCCTAGCGGGAGTGGCTGGGGCCAACGTCCTGACTTTC	CASSFLAGVAGANVLTF
TRBV14	many	NA	TRBJ2-7	TGTGCCAGCAGCTTGGACTATAGCTCCTACGAGCAGTACTTC	CASSLDYSSYEQYF
TRBV6-6	NA	TRBD2	TRBJ2-5	TGTGCCATCATGATCAGGGAGGGAGAGACCCAGTACTTC	CAIMIREGETQYF
TRBV12-3/TRBV12-4	NA	TRBD1	TRBJ2-6	TGTGCCAGCAGTGACAGGGGGCAATCCTCTGGGGCCAACGTCCTGACTTTC	CASSDRGQSSGANVLTF
TRBV6-4	few	NA	TRBJ1-2	TGTGCCAGCAGTCTTTACCCGGACTATGGCTACACCTTC	CASSLYPDYGYTF
TRBV4-3	few	TRBD2	TRBJ2-1	TGCGCCAGCAGCCCCGGGACTAGCGCAGGCAATGAGCAGTTCTTC	CASSPGTSAGNEQFF